These 2 T cell receptor beta chains were sequenced from one sample in a study of shared clonotypes between healthy human individuals. Method: immunoSEQ multiplex PCR; TCRdb's copy keeps in-frame clones and lacks some. The data hold 780,000 or so clones, with around 70% observed a single time. The sequencing input was memory CD4+ T cells sorted from blood. Subset indicated: CD45RA-negative fraction. Every receptor here comes from a woman aged 25 to 39 in good health.

J is TRBJ1-2 and V is TRBV2, with D perhaps matching TRBD1 (5 bases). Trimming shortened V by 2 bases and J by 4 bases, and 11 bases separated the two germline ends. The CDR3 runs 14 residues. The germline gives CDR1 SNHLY, CDR2 FYNNEI. CDR3: CASSENDQGYGYTF. In DNA form, the CDR3 reads TGTGCCAGCAGTGAAAACGATCAGGGCTATGGCTACACCTTC.

This chain links TRBV10-1 with TRBJ2-5; tentatively, D is TRBD1 (6 bases). The CDR3 runs to 20 residues. Germline CDR1 is WNHNN and CDR2 is SYGVQD (reference sequence). Trimming took off 1 base at V and 4 bases at J, with 28 bases between the two ends. The CDR3 nucleotides are TGCGCCAGCAGTGAGTTACGGGAAGCTCGGGACACCACCTCGAGAGAGACCCAGTACTTC. Its translation is CASSELREARDTTSRETQYF.